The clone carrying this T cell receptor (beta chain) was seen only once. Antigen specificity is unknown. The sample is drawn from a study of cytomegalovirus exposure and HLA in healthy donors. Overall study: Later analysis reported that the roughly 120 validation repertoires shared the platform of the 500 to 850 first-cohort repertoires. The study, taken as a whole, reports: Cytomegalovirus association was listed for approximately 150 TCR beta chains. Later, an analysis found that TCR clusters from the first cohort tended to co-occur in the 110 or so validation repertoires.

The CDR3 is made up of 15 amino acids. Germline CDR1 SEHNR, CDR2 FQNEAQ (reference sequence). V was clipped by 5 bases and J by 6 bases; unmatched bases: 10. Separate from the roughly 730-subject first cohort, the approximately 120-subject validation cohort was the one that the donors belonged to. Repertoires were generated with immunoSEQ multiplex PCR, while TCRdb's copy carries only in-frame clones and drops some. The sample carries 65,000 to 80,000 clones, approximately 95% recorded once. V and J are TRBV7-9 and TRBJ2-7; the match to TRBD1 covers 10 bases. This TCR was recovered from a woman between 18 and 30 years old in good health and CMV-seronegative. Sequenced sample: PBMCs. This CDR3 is CASSPLGTGEGEQYF. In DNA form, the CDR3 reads TGTGCCAGCAGCCCCTTGGGGACAGGGGAGGGCGAGCAGTACTTC.